Listed below are T cell receptor beta chains from one sample, sequenced in a study of blood T cells in healthy people across ages. TCRdb analysed the 5' RACE reads with MiXCR anew, one entry per CDR3 protein. The sample yields hundreds of thousands of distinct CDR3 sequences, approximately 30% seen once. The sample comprised blood. All receptors derive from an elderly woman in good health. The CDR3 runs from the conserved cysteine through the conserved F or W. A D gene is named only where the DNA matches it firmly. Rows may omit the clone size; those that give it use once, few, many or a size class.

CDR3 length: 13; J gene: TRBJ2-7; D gene: TRBD1; clone size: many; V gene: TRBV19; CDR3 protein: CASRKQGVDEQYF; CDR3 DNA: TGTGCCAGTAGAAAACAGGGGGTCGACGAGCAGTACTTC
CDR3 length: 14; J gene: TRBJ1-2; D gene: .; clone size: many; V gene: TRBV4-2; CDR3 protein: CASSQDNLNYGYTF; CDR3 DNA: TGTGCCAGCAGCCAAGACAATCTAAACTATGGCTACACCTTC
CDR3 length: 15; J gene: TRBJ1-1; D gene: .; clone size: many; V gene: TRBV10-3; CDR3 protein: CAIWDTRLGNTEAFF; CDR3 DNA: TGTGCCATCTGGGACACCCGCCTTGGGAACACTGAAGCTTTCTTT
CDR3 length: 12; J gene: TRBJ1-2; D gene: TRBD1; clone size: .; V gene: TRBV6-2/TRBV6-3; CDR3 protein: CASRTGMGGYTF; CDR3 DNA: TGTGCCAGCAGGACAGGGATGGGAGGCTACACCTTC
CDR3 length: 12; J gene: TRBJ1-2; D gene: .; clone size: .; V gene: TRBV11-2; CDR3 protein: CASSYGNYGHTF; CDR3 DNA: TGTGCCAGCAGCTATGGAAACTATGGCCACACCTTC
CDR3 length: 17; J gene: TRBJ1-1; D gene: .; clone size: .; V gene: TRBV12-5; CDR3 protein: CASGLVRWGAGRTEAFF; CDR3 DNA: TGTGCTAGTGGTTTGGTACGATGGGGCGCGGGGAGGACTGAAGCTTTCTTT
CDR3 length: 17; J gene: TRBJ2-1; D gene: TRBD2; clone size: many; V gene: TRBV20-1; CDR3 protein: CSAPKRGGLGTYNEQFF; CDR3 DNA: TGCAGTGCTCCCAAGCGGGGGGGCCTCGGCACCTACAATGAGCAGTTCTTC
CDR3 length: 17; J gene: TRBJ2-2; D gene: TRBD1; clone size: .; V gene: TRBV10-3; CDR3 protein: CAIRTHPPGTGTGELFF; CDR3 DNA: TGTGCCATCAGGACACATCCCCCCGGGACAGGGACCGGGGAGCTGTTTTTT
CDR3 length: 12; J gene: TRBJ1-2; D gene: .; clone size: .; V gene: TRBV27; CDR3 protein: CASGTGRMAYTF; CDR3 DNA: TGTGCCAGCGGTACGGGACGGATGGCTTACACTTTC
CDR3 length: 16; J gene: TRBJ2-5; D gene: TRBD2; clone size: many; V gene: TRBV6-1; CDR3 protein: CASSVNSGGLQETQYF; CDR3 DNA: TGTGCCAGCAGTGTGAATAGCGGGGGGCTTCAAGAGACCCAGTACTTC
CDR3 length: 14; J gene: TRBJ2-3; D gene: .; clone size: many; V gene: TRBV6-1; CDR3 protein: CASRPSGSTDTQYF; CDR3 DNA: TGTGCCAGCAGGCCATCGGGTAGCACAGATACGCAGTATTTT
CDR3 length: 13; J gene: TRBJ2-7; D gene: .; clone size: few; V gene: TRBV20-1; CDR3 protein: CSASNGAQDEQYF; CDR3 DNA: TGCAGTGCTAGCAATGGGGCGCAGGACGAGCAGTACTTC
CDR3 length: 15; J gene: TRBJ2-5; D gene: .; clone size: .; V gene: TRBV20-1; CDR3 protein: CSARGASVPRDEQYF; CDR3 DNA: TGCAGTGCTAGAGGTGCCAGCGTCCCGAGGGATGAGCAGTACTTC
CDR3 length: 14; J gene: TRBJ1-1; D gene: .; clone size: few; V gene: TRBV5-6; CDR3 protein: CASSFGRWDTEAFF; CDR3 DNA: TGTGCCAGCAGCTTCGGACGGTGGGACACTGAAGCTTTCTTT
CDR3 length: 14; J gene: TRBJ2-3; D gene: .; clone size: many; V gene: TRBV20-1; CDR3 protein: CSAGGVSPTDTQYF; CDR3 DNA: TGCAGTGCTGGAGGGGTCTCCCCCACAGATACGCAGTATTTT
CDR3 length: 12; J gene: TRBJ1-2; D gene: .; clone size: .; V gene: TRBV20-1; CDR3 protein: CSATAGLYGYTF; CDR3 DNA: TGCAGTGCTACCGCCGGTCTTTATGGCTACACCTTC
CDR3 length: 15; J gene: TRBJ2-1; D gene: .; clone size: few; V gene: TRBV7-3; CDR3 protein: CASSQIGAGKDEQFF; CDR3 DNA: TGTGCCAGCAGCCAAATTGGGGCAGGGAAGGATGAGCAGTTCTTC
CDR3 length: 13; J gene: TRBJ2-3; D gene: .; clone size: many; V gene: TRBV28; CDR3 protein: CASSSSNPDTQYF; CDR3 DNA: TGTGCCAGCAGTTCCTCGAATCCAGATACGCAGTATTTT
CDR3 length: 12; J gene: TRBJ2-5; D gene: .; clone size: .; V gene: TRBV20-1; CDR3 protein: CSASAFGETQYF; CDR3 DNA: TGCAGTGCTAGCGCGTTTGGAGAGACCCAGTACTTC
CDR3 length: 17; J gene: TRBJ2-3; D gene: TRBD2; clone size: .; V gene: TRBV9; CDR3 protein: CASGDQSGGLRTDTQYF; CDR3 DNA: TGTGCCAGCGGCGACCAAAGCGGGGGGCTGAGGACAGATACGCAGTATTTT
CDR3 length: 19; J gene: TRBJ2-7; D gene: TRBD1; clone size: .; V gene: TRBV4-2; CDR3 protein: CASSQDRVGGTGFEYEQYF; CDR3 DNA: TGTGCCAGCAGCCAAGATCGGGTGGGAGGGACAGGGTTCGAATACGAGCAGTACTTC
CDR3 length: 13; J gene: TRBJ1-1; D gene: .; clone size: .; V gene: TRBV30; CDR3 protein: CAWSARANTEAFF; CDR3 DNA: TGTGCCTGGAGTGCGAGAGCGAACACTGAAGCTTTCTTT
CDR3 length: 17; J gene: TRBJ2-5; D gene: TRBD1; clone size: few; V gene: TRBV5-1; CDR3 protein: CASSLKGQGTGRGEQYF; CDR3 DNA: TGCGCCAGCAGCTTGAAAGGACAGGGGACGGGAAGGGGTGAGCAGTACTTC
CDR3 length: 15; J gene: TRBJ2-7; D gene: TRBD1; clone size: few; V gene: TRBV7-8; CDR3 protein: CASSLPGQGCNEQYF; CDR3 DNA: TGTGCCAGCAGCTTACCCGGACAGGGGTGCAACGAGCAGTACTTC
CDR3 length: 16; J gene: TRBJ1-1; D gene: .; clone size: .; V gene: TRBV7-3; CDR3 protein: CASSLNYRGKNTEVFF; CDR3 DNA: TGTGCCAGCAGCTTAAATTACCGGGGAAAGAACACTGAAGTTTTCTTT
CDR3 length: 15; J gene: TRBJ2-7; D gene: TRBD2; clone size: many; V gene: TRBV7-9; CDR3 protein: CASSSLAGGDYEQYF; CDR3 DNA: TGTGCCAGCAGCTCACTAGCGGGGGGTGACTACGAGCAGTACTTC
CDR3 length: 16; J gene: TRBJ2-3; D gene: .; clone size: .; V gene: TRBV7-9; CDR3 protein: CASSGRSGKLLDTQYF; CDR3 DNA: TGTGCCAGCAGCGGACGGTCCGGGAAGCTCCTAGATACGCAGTATTTT
CDR3 length: 16; J gene: TRBJ2-3; D gene: .; clone size: .; V gene: TRBV5-1; CDR3 protein: CASSLAPSLFTDTQYF; CDR3 DNA: TGCGCCAGCAGCTTGGCTCCATCCCTTTTCACAGATACGCAGTATTTT
CDR3 length: 15; J gene: TRBJ1-1; D gene: .; clone size: few; V gene: TRBV2; CDR3 protein: CASHGTRSMNTEAFF; CDR3 DNA: TGTGCCAGCCACGGCACACGAAGTATGAACACTGAAGCTTTCTTT
CDR3 length: 18; J gene: TRBJ2-5; D gene: .; clone size: .; V gene: TRBV5-1; CDR3 protein: CAGNLALSGKGVEETQYF; CDR3 DNA: TGCGCCGGCAACTTGGCGCTCTCAGGGAAGGGAGTAGAAGAGACCCAGTACTTC
CDR3 length: 12; J gene: TRBJ1-2; D gene: TRBD1; clone size: few; V gene: TRBV20-1; CDR3 protein: CSRRQGFYGYTF; CDR3 DNA: TGCAGCCGTAGACAGGGCTTCTATGGCTACACCTTC
CDR3 length: 13; J gene: TRBJ1-1; D gene: .; clone size: .; V gene: TRBV20-1; CDR3 protein: CSARDPRETEAFF; CDR3 DNA: TGCAGTGCTAGAGATCCCCGGGAAACTGAAGCTTTCTTT
CDR3 length: 16; J gene: TRBJ2-7; D gene: TRBD1; clone size: many; V gene: TRBV6-2/TRBV6-3; CDR3 protein: CASSSPGQGNSYEQYF; CDR3 DNA: TGTGCCAGCAGTTCGCCGGGACAGGGGAACTCCTACGAGCAGTACTTC
CDR3 length: 15; J gene: TRBJ2-7; D gene: TRBD2; clone size: many; V gene: TRBV7-2; CDR3 protein: CASSPQPGGFYEQYF; CDR3 DNA: TGTGCCAGCAGCCCCCAACCGGGGGGTTTCTACGAGCAGTACTTC
CDR3 length: 15; J gene: TRBJ2-7; D gene: .; clone size: .; V gene: TRBV4-3; CDR3 protein: CASSQEADRESEQYF; CDR3 DNA: TGCGCCAGCAGCCAGGAGGCAGACCGGGAGTCTGAGCAGTACTTC
CDR3 length: 12; J gene: TRBJ2-5; D gene: .; clone size: many; V gene: TRBV6-2/TRBV6-3; CDR3 protein: CATRTLEGTQYF; CDR3 DNA: TGTGCCACCAGGACACTCGAAGGGACCCAGTACTTC
CDR3 length: 16; J gene: TRBJ1-4; D gene: .; clone size: many; V gene: TRBV15; CDR3 protein: CATSRGDPVTNEKLFF; CDR3 DNA: TGTGCCACCAGCAGAGGAGACCCTGTAACTAATGAAAAACTGTTTTTT
CDR3 length: 17; J gene: TRBJ2-4; D gene: .; clone size: many; V gene: TRBV6-1; CDR3 protein: CASSESQTSLVRNIQYF; CDR3 DNA: TGTGCCAGCAGTGAGTCTCAGACCTCCCTAGTGAGAAACATTCAGTACTTC
CDR3 length: 11; J gene: TRBJ1-1; D gene: TRBD1; clone size: .; V gene: TRBV28; CDR3 protein: CASKGQGEAFF; CDR3 DNA: TGTGCCAGCAAGGGACAGGGTGAAGCTTTCTTT
CDR3 length: 14; J gene: TRBJ1-2; D gene: .; clone size: .; V gene: TRBV30; CDR3 protein: CAGAFGGAGYGYTF; CDR3 DNA: TGTGCCGGGGCCTTTGGGGGGGCTGGCTATGGCTACACCTTC
CDR3 length: 13; J gene: TRBJ2-7; D gene: .; clone size: many; V gene: TRBV7-2; CDR3 protein: CASSSDQTYEQYF; CDR3 DNA: TGTGCCAGCAGCTCGGACCAGACCTACGAGCAGTACTTC
CDR3 length: 13; J gene: TRBJ2-7; D gene: .; clone size: once; V gene: TRBV7-9; CDR3 protein: CASSPLGRYEQYF; CDR3 DNA: TGTGCCAGCAGCCCCCTCGGCCGCTACGAGCAGTACTTC
CDR3 length: 13; J gene: TRBJ1-1; D gene: TRBD1; clone size: few; V gene: TRBV20-1; CDR3 protein: CSTRRDSLTEAFF; CDR3 DNA: TGCAGTACTAGAAGGGACAGCCTAACTGAAGCTTTCTTT